Presented here are 14 T cell receptor beta chains from one specimen sequenced in a study of CD8+ T cells in alopecia areata. In each case, RNA was isolated and then reverse transcribed into cDNA as the sequencing template. Sequencing was performed with immunoSEQ multiplex PCR; in TCRdb, only in-frame clones are kept and a portion is missing. Found here are about 160,000 clones, more than 40% of them singletons; the top ten hold roughly 6.8%. The sequenced sample consisted of CD4+ T cells sorted from blood. The source is a human donor with alopecia areata.

This clone was seen a handful of times. The V gene is TRBV9, the J gene TRBJ2-7; D may be TRBD2 (6 bases). The germline V gene has CDR1 SGDLS and CDR2 YYNGEE. V was shortened by 0 bases and J by 5 bases, with 12 bases between the two germline ends. This CDR3 is 14 amino acids long. DNA for the CDR3: TGTGCCAGCAGCGTAGACATGGCGGGAAACGAGCAGTACTTC. Residues: CASSVDMAGNEQYF.

The V and J genes are TRBV5-1 and TRBJ2-7; possible D gene TRBD2, 5 bases. V lost 4 bases to trimming and J lost 3 bases, with 11 bases between them. CDR3 length: 13 amino acids. Germline lookup yields CDR1 SGHRS and CDR2 YFSETQ. In DNA form, the CDR3 reads TGCGCCAGCAGCCCGGGATCGGACTACGAGCAGTACTTC. As protein: CASSPGSDYEQYF.

The chain uses TRBV9 and TRBJ2-5; D ambiguous. Germline-derived CDR1 and CDR2 are SGDLS and YYNGEE. CDR3 length: 13 residues. Trimming shortened V by 4 bases and J by 1 base, and 8 bases separated the two germline ends. DNA of the CDR3: TGTGCCAGCAGCTCAGCCCCCCAAGAGACCCAGTACTTC. It specifies CASSSAPQETQYF.

The chain recombines TRBV18 with TRBJ2-5, with 7 nucleotides matching TRBD1. With 2 bases clipped from V and 5 bases from J, the junction kept 8 bases outside the gene matches. CDR3 size: 15 residues. Germline V lookup: CDR1 KGHSH, CDR2 LQKENI. CDR3 protein: CASSPSAGGRETQYF. In DNA form, the CDR3 reads TGTGCCAGCTCACCATCGGCAGGGGGACGGGAGACCCAGTACTTC.

The chain uses TRBV4-1 and TRBJ2-7; D remains ambiguous. CDR1 and CDR2 from the germline V gene are MGHRA and YSYEKL. CDR3 length: 15 amino acids. The germline V and J ends were trimmed by 3 bases and 3 bases, with 15 bases remaining between them. The CDR3 reads CASSHRITPFYEQYF. The DNA for the CDR3 is TGCGCCAGCAGCCACCGAATTACCCCTTTCTACGAGCAGTACTTC.

This chain connects TRBV7-9 to TRBJ2-7; D tentatively fits TRBD1 or TRBD2 (5 bases each). V lost 5 bases to trimming and J lost 1 base, with 9 bases between them. CDR1 SEHNR and CDR2 FQNEAQ come from the germline V gene (reference sequence). The CDR3 runs to 13 residues. The CDR3 nucleotides read TGTGCCAGCAGCCGGGACGTATCCTACGAGCAGTACTTC. Encoded protein: CASSRDVSYEQYF.

The chain couples TRBV5-1 to TRBJ1-2, with a tentative D call TRBD1 (6 bases). Germline V gene sequence: CDR1 SGHRS, CDR2 YFSETQ. V lost 4 bases and J lost 4, with 14 bases in between. This CDR3 has 14 residues. The CDR3 sequence is CASSEQQGAYGYTF. CDR3 sequence (DNA): TGCGCCAGCAGCGAACAACAGGGCGCCTATGGCTACACCTTC.

In this sample, this clone turned up a few times. A junction end diverges from the germline sequence, so it may reflect a read error. The gene calls are TRBV28 and TRBJ2-5; possible D gene TRBD2, 6 bases. The CDR3 is 12 amino acids. Germline V gene sequence: CDR1 MDHEN, CDR2 SYDVKM. DNA of the CDR3: TGTGCCAGCAGTCTAGCGACAGATTTGATGAACTTC. Translating it yields CASSLATDLMNF. Complete variable domain (other parts from reference TRBV28 and TRBJ2-5): DVKVTQSSRYLVKRTGEKVFLECVQDMDHENMFWYRQDPGLGLRLIYFSYDVKMKEKGDIPEGYSVSREKKERFSLILESASTNQTSMYLCASSLATDLMNFGPGTRLLVL.

The J gene is TRBJ2-1, the V gene TRBV29-1, with a tentative D call TRBD2 (6 bases). Trimming left V 7 bases short and J 7 bases short, with 11 bases between. CDR3 length: 11 residues. The germline gives CDR1 SQVTM, CDR2 ANQGSEA. CDR3 residues: CSAGEGNEQFF. Written as DNA, the CDR3 is TGCAGCGCGGGAGAGGGTAATGAGCAGTTCTTC.

The chain carries TRBV10-3 and TRBJ2-7; 7 bases map to TRBD2. CDR1 ENHRY and CDR2 SYGVKD come from the germline V gene. The CDR3 extends over 13 amino acids. V gave up 1 base and J gave up 6 bases; unmatched junction bases: 3. Here the CDR3 reads CAISEFGGFEQYF. The CDR3 DNA sequence: TGTGCCATCAGTGAGTTCGGGGGGTTCGAGCAGTACTTC.

This clone was seen a handful of times. This chain joins TRBV11-2 and TRBJ1-2, with a tentative D call TRBD1 (6 bases). V was trimmed by 1 base and J by 6 bases, leaving 15 bases between them. The CDR3 is made up of 15 amino acids. Germline assignment: CDR1 SGHAT and CDR2 FQNNGV. The DNA for the CDR3 is TGTGCCAGCAGCTTAGGAAATTCGGGGGCCGATGGCTACACCTTC. Translation gives CASSLGNSGADGYTF.

This clone was counted only a few times. This sequence joins TRBV29-1 and TRBJ2-1; TRBD2 matches 9 bases. Germline V gene data show CDR1 as SQVTM and CDR2 as ANQGSEA. The V and J ends lost 0 bases and 6 bases, in that order; junction bases with no gene match: 6. This CDR3 is built from 15 residues. CDR3 nucleotides: TGCAGCGTTGAAGATCATTCTAGCGGGACCAATGAGCAGTTCTTC. Translated: CSVEDHSSGTNEQFF.

The chain combines TRBV6-1 with TRBJ2-5; no definite D call. The CDR3 extends over 13 amino acids. Trimming removed 10 bases from V and 4 bases from J, with 16 bases in between. Germline CDR1 MNHNS, CDR2 SASEGT. The CDR3: CATKGQSGETQYF. The DNA of the CDR3 is TGTGCCACTAAGGGTCAATCGGGAGAGACCCAGTACTTC.

V is TRBV7-2 and J is TRBJ2-1; TRBD2 agrees at 7 bases. The CDR3 consists of 15 residues. V shed 8 bases and J 2 bases; nucleotides not matched to a gene: 9. CDR1 is SGHTA, CDR2 FQGNSA, per germline. This chain's CDR3 is CASLHRAGPYNEQFF. In nucleotides, the CDR3 is TGTGCCAGCCTCCACAGAGCGGGACCCTACAATGAGCAGTTCTTC. The full variable domain, in which reference TRBV7-2 and TRBJ2-1 provide the parts outside the CDR3, is GAGVSQSPSNKVTEKGKDVELRCDPISGHTALYWYRQSLGQGLEFLIYFQGNSAPDKSGLPSDRFSAERTGGSVSTLTIQRTQQEDSAVYLCASLHRAGPYNEQFFGPGTRLTVL.